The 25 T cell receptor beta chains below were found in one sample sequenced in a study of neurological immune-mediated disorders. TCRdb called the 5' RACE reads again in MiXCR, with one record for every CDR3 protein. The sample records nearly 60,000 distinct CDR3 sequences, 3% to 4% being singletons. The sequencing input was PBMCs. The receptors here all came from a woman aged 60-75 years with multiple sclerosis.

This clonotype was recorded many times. The CDR3 protein is CSASKQGYEQFF. The CDR3 region has the DNA TGCAGTGCTAGTAAACAGGGATATGAGCAGTTCTTC. The chain has TRBV20-1 and TRBJ2-1, with D perhaps TRBD1 (6 bases). The V gene's germline CDR1 is DFQATT and CDR2 SNEGSKA (reference sequence). The CDR3 covers 12 residues. V lost 3 bases and J lost 8, with 11 bases in between.

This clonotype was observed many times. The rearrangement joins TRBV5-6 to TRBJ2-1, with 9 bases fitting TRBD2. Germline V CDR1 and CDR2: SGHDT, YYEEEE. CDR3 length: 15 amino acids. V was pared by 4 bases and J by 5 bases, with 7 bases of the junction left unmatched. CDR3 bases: TGTGCCAGCAGCCGAATAGCGGGAGTCAACAATGAGCAGTTCTTC. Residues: CASSRIAGVNNEQFF.

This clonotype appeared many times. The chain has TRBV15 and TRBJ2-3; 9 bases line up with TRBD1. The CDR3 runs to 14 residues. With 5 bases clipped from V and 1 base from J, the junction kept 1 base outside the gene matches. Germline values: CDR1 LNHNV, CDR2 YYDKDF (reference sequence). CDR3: CATSYRGRTDTQYF. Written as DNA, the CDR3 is TGTGCCACCAGCTACAGGGGGCGCACAGATACGCAGTATTTT.

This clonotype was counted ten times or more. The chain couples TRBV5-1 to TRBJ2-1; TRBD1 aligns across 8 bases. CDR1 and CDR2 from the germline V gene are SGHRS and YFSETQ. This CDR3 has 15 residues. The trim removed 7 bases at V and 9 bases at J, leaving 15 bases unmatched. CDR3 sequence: CASDLGQGLFSEQFF. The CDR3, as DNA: TGCGCCAGCGACCTCGGACAGGGCCTCTTTAGTGAGCAGTTCTTC.

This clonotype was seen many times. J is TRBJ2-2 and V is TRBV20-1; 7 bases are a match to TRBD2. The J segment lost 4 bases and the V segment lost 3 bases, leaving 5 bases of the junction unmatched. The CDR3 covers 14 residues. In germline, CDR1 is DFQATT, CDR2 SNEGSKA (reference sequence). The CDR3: CSARSWGGTGELFF. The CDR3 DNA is TGCAGTGCTAGGTCGTGGGGGGGCACCGGGGAGCTGTTTTTT.

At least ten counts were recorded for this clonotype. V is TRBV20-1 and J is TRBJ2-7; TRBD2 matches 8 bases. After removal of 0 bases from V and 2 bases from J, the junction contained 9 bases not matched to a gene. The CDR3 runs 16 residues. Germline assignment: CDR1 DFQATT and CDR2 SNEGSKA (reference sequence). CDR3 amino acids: CSARDGTGGIPYEQYF. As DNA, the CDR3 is TGCAGTGCTAGAGATGGTACGGGAGGGATCCCCTACGAGCAGTACTTC.

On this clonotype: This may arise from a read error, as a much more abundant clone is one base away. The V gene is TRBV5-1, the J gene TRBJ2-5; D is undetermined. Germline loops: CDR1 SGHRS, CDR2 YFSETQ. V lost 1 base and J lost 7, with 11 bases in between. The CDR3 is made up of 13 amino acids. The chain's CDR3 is CASSLPVEVTQYF. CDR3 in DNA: TGCGCCAGCAGCTTGCCGGTAGAAGTGACCCAGTACTTC.

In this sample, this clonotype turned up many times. The CDR3 sequence is CASSFRGSSNEQFF. The DNA of the CDR3 is TGCGCCAGCAGCTTTCGGGGGAGTAGCAATGAGCAGTTCTTC. This sequence joins TRBV5-1 and TRBJ2-1; a weak D match, TRBD2 (6 bases). CDR1 and CDR2 (germline): SGHRS, YFSETQ. The CDR3 is made up of 14 amino acids. V lost 2 bases, J lost 6 bases, and 12 bases lay in between.

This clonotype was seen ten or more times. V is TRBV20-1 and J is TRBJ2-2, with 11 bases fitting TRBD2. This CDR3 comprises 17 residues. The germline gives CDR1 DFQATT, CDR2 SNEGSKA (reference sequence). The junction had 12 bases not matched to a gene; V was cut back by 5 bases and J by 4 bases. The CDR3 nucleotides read TGCAGTGCTTCACTAGCGGGGGTTCCCCTCGCCACCGGGGAGCTGTTTTTT. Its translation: CSASLAGVPLATGELFF.

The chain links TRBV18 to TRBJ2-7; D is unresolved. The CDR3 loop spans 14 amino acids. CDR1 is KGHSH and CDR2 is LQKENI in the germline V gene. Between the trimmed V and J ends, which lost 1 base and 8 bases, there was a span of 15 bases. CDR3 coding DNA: TGTGCCAGCTCACCACGCCGACTCCACGAGAAGCAGTACTTC. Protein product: CASSPRRLHEKQYF.

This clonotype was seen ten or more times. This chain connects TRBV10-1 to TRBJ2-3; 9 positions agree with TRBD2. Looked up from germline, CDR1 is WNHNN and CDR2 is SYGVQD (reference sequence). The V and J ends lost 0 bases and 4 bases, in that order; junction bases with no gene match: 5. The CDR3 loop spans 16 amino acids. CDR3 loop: CASSESRREGPDTQYF. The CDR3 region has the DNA TGCGCCAGCAGTGAGTCTAGGCGGGAGGGCCCAGATACGCAGTATTTT.

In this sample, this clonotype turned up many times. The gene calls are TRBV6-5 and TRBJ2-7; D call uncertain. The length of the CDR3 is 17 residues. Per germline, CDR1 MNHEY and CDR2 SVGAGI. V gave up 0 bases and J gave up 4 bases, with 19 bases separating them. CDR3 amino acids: CASSYSRFDPRDYEQYF. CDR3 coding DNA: TGTGCCAGCAGTTACTCGCGTTTCGACCCAAGGGATTACGAGCAGTACTTC.

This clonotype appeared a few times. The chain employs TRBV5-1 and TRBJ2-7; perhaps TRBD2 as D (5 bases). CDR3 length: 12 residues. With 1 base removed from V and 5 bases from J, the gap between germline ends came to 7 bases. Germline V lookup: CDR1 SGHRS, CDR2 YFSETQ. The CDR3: CASSLIGDEQYF. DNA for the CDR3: TGCGCCAGCAGCTTGATCGGGGACGAGCAGTACTTC. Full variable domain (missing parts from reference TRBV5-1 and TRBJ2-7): KAGVTQTPRYLIKTRGQQVTLSCSPISGHRSVSWYQQTPGQGLQFLFEYFSETQRNKGNFPGRFSGRQFSNSRSEMNVSTLELGDSALYLCASSLIGDEQYFGPGTRLTVT.

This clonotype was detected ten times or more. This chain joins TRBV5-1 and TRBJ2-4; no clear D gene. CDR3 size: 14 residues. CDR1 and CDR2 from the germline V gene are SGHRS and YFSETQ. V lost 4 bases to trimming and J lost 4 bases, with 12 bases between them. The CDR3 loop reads CASSRGAEKNIQYF. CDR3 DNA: TGCGCCAGCAGCCGCGGCGCAGAGAAAAACATTCAGTACTTC.

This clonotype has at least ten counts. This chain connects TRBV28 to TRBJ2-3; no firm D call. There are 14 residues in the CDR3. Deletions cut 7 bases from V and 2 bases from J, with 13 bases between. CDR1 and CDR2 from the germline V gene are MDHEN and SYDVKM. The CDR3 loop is CASTPSLATDTQYF. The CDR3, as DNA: TGTGCCAGCACCCCTTCCCTTGCCACAGATACGCAGTATTTT.

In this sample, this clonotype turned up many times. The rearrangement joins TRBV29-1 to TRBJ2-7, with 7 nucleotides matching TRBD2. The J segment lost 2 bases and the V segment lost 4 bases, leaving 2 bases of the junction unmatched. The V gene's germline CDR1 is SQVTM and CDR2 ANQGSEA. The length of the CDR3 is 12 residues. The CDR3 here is CSVGGGTYEQYF. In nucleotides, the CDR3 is TGCAGCGTTGGGGGGGGAACCTACGAGCAGTACTTC.

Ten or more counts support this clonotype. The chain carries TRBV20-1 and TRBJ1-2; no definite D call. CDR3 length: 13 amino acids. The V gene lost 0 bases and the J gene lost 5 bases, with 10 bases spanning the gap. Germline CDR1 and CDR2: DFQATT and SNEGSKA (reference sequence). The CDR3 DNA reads TGCAGTGCTAGAGATCGTAGGCAGTATGGCTACACCTTC. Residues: CSARDRRQYGYTF.

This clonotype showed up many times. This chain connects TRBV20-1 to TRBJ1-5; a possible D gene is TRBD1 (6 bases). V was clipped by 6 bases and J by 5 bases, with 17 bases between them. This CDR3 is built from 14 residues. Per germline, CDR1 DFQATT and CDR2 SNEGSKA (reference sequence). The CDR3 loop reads CSAPKGGYHQPQHF. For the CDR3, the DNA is TGCAGTGCCCCGAAGGGGGGCTATCATCAGCCCCAGCATTTT.

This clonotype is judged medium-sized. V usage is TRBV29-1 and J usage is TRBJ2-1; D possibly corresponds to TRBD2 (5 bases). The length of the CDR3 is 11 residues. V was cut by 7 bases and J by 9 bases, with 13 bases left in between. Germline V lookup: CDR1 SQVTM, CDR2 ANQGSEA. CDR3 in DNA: TGCAGCGCAGCTGGGAGTGGTGAGCAGTTCTTC. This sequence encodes CSAAGSGEQFF.

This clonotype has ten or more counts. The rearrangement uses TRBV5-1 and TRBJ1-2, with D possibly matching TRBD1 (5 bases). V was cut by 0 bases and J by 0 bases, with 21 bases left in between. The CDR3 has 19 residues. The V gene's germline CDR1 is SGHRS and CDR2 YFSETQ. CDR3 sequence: CASSLGKIETDNSNYGYTF. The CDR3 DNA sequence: TGCGCCAGCAGCTTGGGGAAGATAGAGACAGACAATTCTAACTATGGCTACACCTTC.

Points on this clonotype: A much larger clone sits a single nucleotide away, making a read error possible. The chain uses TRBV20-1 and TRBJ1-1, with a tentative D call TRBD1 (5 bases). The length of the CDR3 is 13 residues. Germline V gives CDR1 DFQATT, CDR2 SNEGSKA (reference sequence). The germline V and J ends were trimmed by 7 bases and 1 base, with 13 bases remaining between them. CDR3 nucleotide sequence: TGCAGTGACGACAAAACAGGGAACACTGAAGCTTTCTTT. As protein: CSDDKTGNTEAFF.

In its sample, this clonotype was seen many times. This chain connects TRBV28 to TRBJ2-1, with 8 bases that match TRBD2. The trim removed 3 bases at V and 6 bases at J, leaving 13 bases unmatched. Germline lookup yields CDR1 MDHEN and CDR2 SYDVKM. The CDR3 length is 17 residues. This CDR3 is CASSFQASGRATNEQFF. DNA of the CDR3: TGTGCCAGCAGTTTTCAGGCTAGCGGGCGAGCCACCAATGAGCAGTTCTTC.

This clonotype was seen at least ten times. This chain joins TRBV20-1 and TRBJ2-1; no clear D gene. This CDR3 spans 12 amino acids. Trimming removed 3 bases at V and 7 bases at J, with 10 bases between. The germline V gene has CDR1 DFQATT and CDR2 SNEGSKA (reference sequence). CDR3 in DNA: TGCAGTGCTAGGGGCTCGCGGAATGAGCAGTTCTTC. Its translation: CSARGSRNEQFF.

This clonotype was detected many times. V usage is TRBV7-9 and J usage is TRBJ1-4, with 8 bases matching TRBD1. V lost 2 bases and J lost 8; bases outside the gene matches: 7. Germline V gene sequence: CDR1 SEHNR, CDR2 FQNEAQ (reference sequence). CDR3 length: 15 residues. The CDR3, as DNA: TGTGCCAGCAGCTTAATGGGACAGGCCGGGGAAAAACTGTTTTTT. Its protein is CASSLMGQAGEKLFF.

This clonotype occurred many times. CDR3: CAIRETVYNEQFF. Written as DNA, the CDR3 is TGTGCCATCAGGGAGACAGTATACAATGAGCAGTTCTTC. The chain joins TRBV10-3 to TRBJ2-1; D possibly corresponds to TRBD1 (5 bases). CDR3 size: 13 residues. V was clipped by 6 bases and J by 4 bases, with 10 bases between them. Germline loops: CDR1 ENHRY, CDR2 SYGVKD.